Sequencing of this T cell receptor (beta chain) was carried out in a study of cytomegalovirus exposure and HLA in healthy donors. The approximately 120-subject validation cohort, separate from the roughly 700-subject first cohort, included the donors. Study findings and constraints: The study listed approximately 160 cytomegalovirus-associated TCR beta chains.

Repertoires were generated with immunoSEQ multiplex PCR, while TCRdb's copy carries only in-frame clones and drops some. The sample shows a few hundred thousand clones, nearly 90% of them seen only once. Remarks on this clone: The antigen is undetermined.

Germline V gene lookup returns CDR1 SEHNR and CDR2 FQNEAQ (reference sequence). V lost 2 bases, J lost 5 bases, and 1 base stayed unmatched. This CDR3 has 14 amino acids. The chain employs TRBV7-9 and TRBJ2-3, with 10 bases that match TRBD2. The specimen sequenced was PBMCs. This sequence originates from a woman aged 18-29 years in good health and CMV-seronegative. The CDR3 loop is CASSLSSGGDTQYF. The CDR3 DNA sequence: TGTGCCAGCAGCTTATCTAGCGGGGGAGATACGCAGTATTTT.